The 28 T cell receptor beta chains in this list originate from one sample, sequenced in a study of blood T cell repertoires in COVID-19. The assay was immunoSEQ multiplex PCR, and TCRdb's table has in-frame clones only and misses some. The sample consists of roughly 41,000 clones, over 70% of them appearing once. Specimen: peripheral blood. Receptor source: a human donor in a cohort sampled during active COVID-19.

The chain couples TRBV7-5 to TRBJ2-7; TRBD2, the D gene given by the table, was not confirmed from the DNA. TRBV7-5 counts as a pseudogene. The CDR3 contains 15 residues. CDR3 residues: CARSFCGGISYEQYF. In nucleotides, the CDR3 is TGTGCCAGAAGCTTTTGCGGGGGGATCTCCTACGAGCAGTACTTC.

V is TRBV5-4 and J is TRBJ1-1, with D perhaps matching TRBD1 (6 bases). This CDR3 has 15 residues. The germline CDR1 and CDR2 sequences are SGHNT and YYREEE (reference sequence). The V and J ends lost 6 bases and 1 base respectively, with 16 bases between them. The CDR3 loop reads CASIPRGGQNTEAFF. CDR3 nucleotides: TGTGCCAGCATCCCGCGAGGGGGACAGAACACTGAAGCTTTCTTT. Together with reference TRBV5-4 and TRBJ1-1, the CDR3 gives the full variable domain: ETGVTQSPTHLIKTRGQQVTLRCSSQSGHNTVSWYQQALGQGPQFIFQYYREEENGRGNFPPRFSGLQFPNYSSELNVNALELDDSALYLCASIPRGGQNTEAFFGQGTRLTVV.

V and J are TRBV6-4 and TRBJ1-6; D not resolved. The V gene lost 0 bases and the J gene lost 9 bases, with 6 bases spanning the gap. Per germline, CDR1 MRHNA and CDR2 SNTAGT. This CDR3 is 13 amino acids long. The CDR3 protein is CASSDSEGSPLHF. CDR3 coding DNA: TGTGCCAGCAGTGACTCGGAGGGTTCACCCCTCCACTTT.

J is TRBJ1-2 and V is TRBV27; weak D call: TRBD1 (5 bases). The CDR3 contains 14 residues. V was trimmed by 7 bases and J by 6 bases, leaving 18 bases between them. CDR1 is MNHEY, CDR2 SMNVEV, per germline (reference sequence). In DNA, the CDR3 is TGTGCCAGCACCGCGGTGGGGGGGTTCCATGGCTACACCTTC. Its translation is CASTAVGGFHGYTF.

The chain joins TRBV27 to TRBJ2-7; D might be TRBD1 (6 bases). The CDR3 loop spans 16 amino acids. Trimming took 6 bases from V and 7 from J, leaving 25 bases between them. Germline CDR1 is MNHEY and CDR2 is SMNVEV (reference sequence). The CDR3: CASSSRTDLRPGEQYF. The CDR3 DNA reads TGTGCCAGCAGCTCCCGGACAGACTTACGACCAGGGGAGCAGTACTTC.

This chain uses TRBV15 with TRBJ2-7; D perhaps matches TRBD1 (5 bases). Germline V gene lookup returns CDR1 LNHNV and CDR2 YYDKDF (reference sequence). The CDR3 totals 17 residues. The germline V and J ends were trimmed by 0 bases and 1 base, with 16 bases remaining between them. CDR3 nucleotides: TGTGCCACCAGCAGAGATCACAAGGGGCGAGGTTCCTACGAGCAGTACTTC. Its translation is CATSRDHKGRGSYEQYF. Full variable domain (rest looked up from reference TRBV15 and TRBJ2-7): DAMVIQNPRYQVTQFGKPVTLSCSQTLNHNVMYWYQQKSSQAPKLLFHYYDKDFNNEADTPDNFQSRRPNTSFCFLDIRSPGLGDTAMYLCATSRDHKGRGSYEQYFGPGTRLTVT.

This chain uses TRBV5-1 with TRBJ2-6; D possibly corresponds to TRBD1 (5 bases). The V end lost 1 base, the J end lost 0 bases, and 14 bases lay between the germline ends. The CDR3 length is 18 residues. Germline CDR1 and CDR2: SGHRS and YFSETQ. The CDR3 coding sequence is TGCGCCAGCAGCTTGAGACAGTTGGGCATCTCTGGGGCCAACGTCCTGACTTTC. Translation: CASSLRQLGISGANVLTF.

The rearrangement joins TRBV11-1 to TRBJ2-1; D unresolved. CDR1 and CDR2 from the germline V gene are SGHAT and FQDESV (reference sequence). V was shortened by 1 base and J by 4 bases, with 14 bases between the two germline ends. The length of the CDR3 is 16 residues. DNA of the CDR3: TGTGCCAGCAGCTTAGGTCCTAGAGGCCCATACAATGAGCAGTTCTTC. Residues: CASSLGPRGPYNEQFF.

The chain joins TRBV27 to TRBJ1-5; maybe TRBD1 (6 bases). The V gene lost 5 bases and the J gene lost 7 bases, with 18 bases spanning the gap. The CDR3 is made up of 15 amino acids. The germline V gene encodes CDR1 MNHEY and CDR2 SMNVEV (reference sequence). DNA for the CDR3: TGTGCCAGCAGTCCATTAGGGGGTCGAGAACAGCCCCAGCATTTT. It codes for CASSPLGGREQPQHF.

The chain employs TRBV20-1 and TRBJ2-7, with D perhaps matching TRBD2 (6 bases). V lost 5 bases to trimming and J lost 4 bases, with 6 bases between them. The CDR3 has 10 amino acids. The germline CDR1 and CDR2 sequences are DFQATT and SNEGSKA (reference sequence). The CDR3 region is CSAGGYEQYF. The CDR3, as DNA: TGCAGTGCTGGGGGGTACGAGCAGTACTTC.

This chain links TRBV7-7 with TRBJ2-1, with 11 positions matching TRBD2. Germline trimming cut 5 bases from V and 7 bases from J; bases unmatched to any gene: 1. The CDR3 is made up of 13 amino acids. Germline V lookup: CDR1 SSHAT, CDR2 FNYEAQ (reference sequence). The CDR3 DNA reads as TGTGCCAGCAGCCGACTAGCGGGAAATGAGCAGTTCTTC. Protein sequence: CASSRLAGNEQFF.

The gene calls are TRBV7-3 and TRBJ2-1; weak D call: TRBD2 (6 bases). Trimming removed 3 bases from V and 0 bases from J, with 9 bases in between. The CDR3 covers 15 residues. The germline V gene has CDR1 SGHTA and CDR2 FQGTGA. DNA for the CDR3: TGTGCCAGCAGCTTGGCGGGGAGCTCCTACAATGAGCAGTTCTTC. This codes for CASSLAGSSYNEQFF.

The chain links TRBV6-5 to TRBJ2-2; no clear D gene. V was pared by 3 bases and J by 0 bases, with 8 bases between. This CDR3 is 15 amino acids long. Germline assignment: CDR1 MNHEY and CDR2 SVGAGI. The CDR3 coding sequence is TGTGCCAGCAGTTATGGCAGTTCGAACACCGGGGAGCTGTTTTTT. Amino acid sequence: CASSYGSSNTGELFF.

This clone has a single count. V gene TRBV19 combines with J gene TRBJ2-6; D may be TRBD1 (6 bases). Germline-derived CDR1 and CDR2 are LNHDA and SQIVND (reference sequence). V shed 1 base and J shed 3 bases, with 22 bases lying between them. CDR3 size: 20 residues. The CDR3 sequence is CASSIGPARTGLGGANVLTF. CDR3 DNA: TGTGCCAGTAGTATAGGACCGGCGAGAACAGGGTTGGGTGGGGCCAACGTCCTGACTTTC.

V is TRBV2 and J is TRBJ2-7; the D is unclear. This CDR3 has 11 residues. Germline V lookup: CDR1 SNHLY, CDR2 FYNNEI. Trimming pared 2 bases from V and 7 bases from J, leaving 6 bases between. CDR3 region: CASSERVEQYF. As DNA, the CDR3 is TGTGCCAGCAGTGAAAGAGTAGAGCAGTACTTC.

The chain carries TRBV30 and TRBJ2-1, with 10 nucleotides matching TRBD2. The junction had 2 bases not matched to a gene; V was cut back by 3 bases and J by 0 bases. This CDR3 has 15 amino acids. Germline V gene lookup returns CDR1 GTSNPN and CDR2 SVGIG (reference sequence). CDR3 residues: CAWSPSGGSYNEQFF. DNA of the CDR3: TGTGCCTGGAGCCCTAGCGGGGGCTCCTACAATGAGCAGTTCTTC.

The genes are TRBV23-1 and TRBJ1-5, with 10 bases lining up with TRBD1. TRBV23-1 belongs to the ORF category, with a function that is uncertain. V lost 6 bases to trimming and J lost 3 bases; unmatched junction nucleotides: 5. The CDR3 is made up of 15 amino acids. CDR3 sequence (DNA): TGCGCCAGCAGGAAGGGGACAGGGGACAATCAGCCCCAGCATTTT. This codes for CASRKGTGDNQPQHF.

The chain couples TRBV12-3 or TRBV12-4 to TRBJ2-7, with a weak D call TRBD1 (5 bases). The CDR3 runs 13 residues. Trimming removed 3 bases from V and 2 bases from J, with 8 bases in between. Here the CDR3 DNA reads TGTGCCAGCAGTTTCGGACAAACCTACGAGCAGTACTTC. This sequence encodes CASSFGQTYEQYF.

The chain couples TRBV7-3 to TRBJ2-7; 8 bases are a match to TRBD2. Germline trimming cut 2 bases from V and 6 bases from J; bases unmatched to any gene: 9. The CDR3 covers 15 residues. The germline V gene encodes CDR1 SGHTA and CDR2 FQGTGA. CDR3 DNA: TGTGCCAGCAGCTTATCCGGGACTAGTTTTTCCGAGCAGTACTTC. It encodes CASSLSGTSFSEQYF.

The V and J genes are TRBV7-2 and TRBJ2-7; 9 bases match TRBD2. The V gene's germline CDR1 is SGHTA and CDR2 FQGNSA. The ends lost 4 bases at V and 8 bases at J; junction bases unmatched: 3. The CDR3 has 12 amino acids. CDR3 DNA sequence: TGTGCCAGCAGCTCCGGGACTAGCCAGCAGTACTTC. Its protein product is CASSSGTSQQYF.

This clone was detected only once. The V and J genes are TRBV2 and TRBJ1-1; 10 nucleotides agree with TRBD1. Trimming took 4 bases from V and 1 from J; bases not matched to a gene: 6. Per germline, CDR1 SNHLY and CDR2 FYNNEI. The CDR3 extends over 16 amino acids. CDR3 in amino acids: CASSGGDRGGNTEAFF. The CDR3 DNA reads TGTGCCAGCAGTGGGGGGGACAGGGGAGGGAACACTGAAGCTTTCTTT.

This chain joins TRBV27 and TRBJ2-7; D may be TRBD1 (6 bases). Germline-derived CDR1 and CDR2 are MNHEY and SMNVEV (reference sequence). The CDR3 consists of 14 residues. Trimming removed 2 bases at V and 6 bases at J, with 14 bases between. CDR3 in amino acids: CASSLGTPQGEQYF. The CDR3 DNA reads TGTGCCAGCAGTTTAGGGACACCTCAGGGCGAGCAGTACTTC.

The rearrangement uses TRBV7-8 and TRBJ1-5, with TRBD1 identical over 11 bases. V trimming: 5 bases; J trimming: 6 bases; junction bases outside the gene matches: 3. This CDR3 comprises 14 residues. CDR1 is SGHVS and CDR2 is FQNEAQ in the germline V gene. The chain's CDR3 is CASSLDRGLQPQHF. DNA for the CDR3: TGTGCCAGCAGCCTGGACAGGGGGCTTCAGCCCCAGCATTTT.

Notes on this clone: The same CDR3 arises from other DNA sequences in this sample as well. The gene calls are TRBV7-8 and TRBJ2-7; 9 bases align to TRBD1. The CDR3 covers 13 residues. The V gene end was trimmed by 1 base and the J gene end by 5 bases; junction bases not matched to a gene: 0. From germline, CDR1 is SGHVS and CDR2 FQNEAQ. CDR3 residues: CASSLGTGDEQYF. The DNA of the CDR3 is TGTGCCAGCAGCTTAGGGACAGGGGACGAGCAGTACTTC.

This clone has more than one count but fewer than ten. The chain joins TRBV9 to TRBJ2-1, with 7 bases matching TRBD2. This CDR3 is 14 amino acids long. The trim removed 0 bases at V and 6 bases at J, leaving 3 bases unmatched. Germline-derived CDR1 and CDR2 are SGDLS and YYNGEE. The CDR3 region is CASSVAGGGNEQFF. CDR3 coding DNA: TGTGCCAGCAGCGTAGCGGGGGGTGGCAATGAGCAGTTCTTC.

This chain uses TRBV27 with TRBJ1-5, with 8 bases lining up with TRBD1. Germline CDR1 reads MNHEY; CDR2 reads SMNVEV (reference sequence). CDR3 length equals 14 residues. V gave up 4 bases and J gave up 4 bases; unmatched junction bases: 3. The CDR3 DNA is TGTGCCAGCAGTTCGGGGACAGGTAATCAGCCCCAGCATTTT. Its translation: CASSSGTGNQPQHF.

The V gene is TRBV9, the J gene TRBJ2-2, with D perhaps TRBD2 (6 bases). Germline CDR1 SGDLS, CDR2 YYNGEE. The CDR3 spans 15 residues. Trimming pared 1 base from V and 4 bases from J, leaving 11 bases between. The CDR3 protein is CASSVSDGGTGELFF. DNA of the CDR3: TGTGCCAGCAGCGTATCAGACGGGGGCACCGGGGAGCTGTTTTTT.

In DNA form, the CDR3 reads TGTGCCTGGAGTGTCTCACAGGTTGGAAACACCATATATTTT. It is translated as CAWSVSQVGNTIYF. The chain is built from TRBV30 and TRBJ1-3, with a tentative D call TRBD1 (5 bases). CDR1 GTSNPN and CDR2 SVGIG come from the germline V gene (reference sequence). The CDR3 extends over 14 amino acids. Between the trimmed V and J ends, which lost 0 bases and 3 bases, there was a span of 9 bases.